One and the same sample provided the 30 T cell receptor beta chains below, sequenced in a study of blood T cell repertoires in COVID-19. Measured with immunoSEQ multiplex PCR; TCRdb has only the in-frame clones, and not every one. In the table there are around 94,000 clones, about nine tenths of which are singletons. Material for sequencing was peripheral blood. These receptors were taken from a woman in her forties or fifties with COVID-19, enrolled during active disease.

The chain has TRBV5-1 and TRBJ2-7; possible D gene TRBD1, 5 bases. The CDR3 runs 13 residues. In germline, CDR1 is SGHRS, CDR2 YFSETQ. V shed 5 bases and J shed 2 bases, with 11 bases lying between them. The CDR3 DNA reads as TGCGCCAGCAGTTTTGACAGCCCCTACGAGCAGTACTTC. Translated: CASSFDSPYEQYF.

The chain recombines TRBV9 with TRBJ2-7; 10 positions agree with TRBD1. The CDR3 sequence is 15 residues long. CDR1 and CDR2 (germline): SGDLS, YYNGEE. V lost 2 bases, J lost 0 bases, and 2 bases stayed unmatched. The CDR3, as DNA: TGTGCCAGCAGCGTGGGACAGGGGTTCTCCTACGAGCAGTACTTC. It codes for CASSVGQGFSYEQYF. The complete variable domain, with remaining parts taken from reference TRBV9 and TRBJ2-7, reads DSGVTQTPKHLITATGQRVTLRCSPRSGDLSVYWYQQSLDQGLQFLIQYYNGEERAKGNILERFSAQQFPDLHSELNLSSLELGDSALYFCASSVGQGFSYEQYFGPGTRLTVT.

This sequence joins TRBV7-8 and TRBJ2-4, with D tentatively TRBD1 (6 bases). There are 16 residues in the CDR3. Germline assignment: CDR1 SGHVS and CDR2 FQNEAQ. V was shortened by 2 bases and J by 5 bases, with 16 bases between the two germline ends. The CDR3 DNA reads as TGTGCCAGCAGCTTATGGGAGACCCCAGGGGAAAACATTCAGTACTTC. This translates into CASSLWETPGENIQYF.

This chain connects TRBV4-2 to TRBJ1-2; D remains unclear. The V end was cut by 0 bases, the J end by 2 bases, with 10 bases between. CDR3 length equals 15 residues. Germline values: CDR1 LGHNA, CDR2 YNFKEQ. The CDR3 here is CASSQDPESNYGYTF. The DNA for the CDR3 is TGTGCCAGCAGCCAAGATCCGGAGTCCAACTATGGCTACACCTTC.

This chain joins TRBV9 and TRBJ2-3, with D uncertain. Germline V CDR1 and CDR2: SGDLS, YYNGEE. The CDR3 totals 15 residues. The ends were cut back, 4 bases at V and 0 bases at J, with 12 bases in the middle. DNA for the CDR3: TGTGCCAGCAGCCCCCCGGTCGTGAGCACAGATACGCAGTATTTT. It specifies CASSPPVVSTDTQYF.

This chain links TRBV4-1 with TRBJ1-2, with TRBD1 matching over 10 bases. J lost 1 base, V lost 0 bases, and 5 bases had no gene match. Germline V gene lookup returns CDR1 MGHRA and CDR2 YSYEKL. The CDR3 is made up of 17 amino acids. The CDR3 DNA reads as TGCGCCAGCAGCCAAGATCGGACAGGGGGGATTAACTATGGCTACACCTTC. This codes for CASSQDRTGGINYGYTF.

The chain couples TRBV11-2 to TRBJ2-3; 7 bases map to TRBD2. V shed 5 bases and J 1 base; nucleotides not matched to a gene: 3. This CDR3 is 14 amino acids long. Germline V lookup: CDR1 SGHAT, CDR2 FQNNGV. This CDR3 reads CASSPRGGTDTQYF. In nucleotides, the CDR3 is TGTGCCAGCAGCCCCCGGGGGGGCACAGATACGCAGTATTTT.

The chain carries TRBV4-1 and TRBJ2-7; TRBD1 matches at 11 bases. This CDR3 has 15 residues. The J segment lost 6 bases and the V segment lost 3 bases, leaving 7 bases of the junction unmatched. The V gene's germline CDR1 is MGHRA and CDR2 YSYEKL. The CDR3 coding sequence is TGCGCCAGCAGCCAGCCGGGACAGGGGGGACGCGAGCAGTACTTC. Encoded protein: CASSQPGQGGREQYF.

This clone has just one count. CDR3 in amino acids: CASSLDSGNQPQHF. In DNA form, the CDR3 reads TGTGCCAGCAGCCTGGACAGTGGCAATCAGCCCCAGCATTTT. The genes are TRBV28 and TRBJ1-5; perhaps TRBD1 as D (6 bases). CDR3 length: 14 residues. The V and J ends lost 6 bases and 2 bases respectively, with 11 bases between them. The germline gives CDR1 MDHEN, CDR2 SYDVKM.

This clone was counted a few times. The CDR3: CASSEYRAAYNEQFF. In nucleotides, the CDR3 is TGTGCCAGCAGTGAATACAGGGCCGCCTACAATGAGCAGTTCTTC. This chain connects TRBV25-1 to TRBJ2-1; possibly TRBD1 for D (5 bases). Deletions cut 0 bases from V and 2 bases from J, with 8 bases between. Germline CDR1 is MGHDK and CDR2 is SYGVNS. This CDR3 contains 15 residues. Complete variable domain (other parts from reference TRBV25-1 and TRBJ2-1): EADIYQTPRYLVIGTGKKITLECSQTMGHDKMYWYQQDPGMELHLIHYSYGVNSTEKGDLSSESTVSRIRTEHFPLTLESARPSHTSQYLCASSEYRAAYNEQFFGPGTRLTVL.

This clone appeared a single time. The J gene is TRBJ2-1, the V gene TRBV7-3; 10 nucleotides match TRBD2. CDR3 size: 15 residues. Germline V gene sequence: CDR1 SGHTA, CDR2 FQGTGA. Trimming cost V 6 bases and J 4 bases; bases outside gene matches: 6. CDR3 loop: CASSSLAGAYNEQFF. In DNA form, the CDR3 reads TGTGCCAGCAGTTCCCTAGCGGGGGCTTACAATGAGCAGTTCTTC.

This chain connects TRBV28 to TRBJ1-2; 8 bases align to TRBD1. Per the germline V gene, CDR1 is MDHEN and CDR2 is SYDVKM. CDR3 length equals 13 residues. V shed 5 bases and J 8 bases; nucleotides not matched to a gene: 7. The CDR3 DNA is TGTGCCAGCAGTCCCCGGGACAGGCGAGGCTACACCTTC. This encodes CASSPRDRRGYTF.

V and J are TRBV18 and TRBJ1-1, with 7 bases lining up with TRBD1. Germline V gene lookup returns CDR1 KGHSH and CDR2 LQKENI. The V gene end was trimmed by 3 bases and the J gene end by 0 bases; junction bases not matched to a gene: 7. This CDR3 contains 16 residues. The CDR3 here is CASSPRQGWMNTEAFF. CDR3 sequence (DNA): TGTGCCAGCTCACCCCGACAGGGATGGATGAACACTGAAGCTTTCTTT.

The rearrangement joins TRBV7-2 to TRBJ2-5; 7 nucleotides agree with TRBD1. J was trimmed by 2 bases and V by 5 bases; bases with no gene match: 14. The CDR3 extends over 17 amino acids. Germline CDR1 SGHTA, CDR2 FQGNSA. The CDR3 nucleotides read TGTGCCAGCAGCCCTAGACAGGGCGGCACGGGGCAAGAGACCCAGTACTTC. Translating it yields CASSPRQGGTGQETQYF.

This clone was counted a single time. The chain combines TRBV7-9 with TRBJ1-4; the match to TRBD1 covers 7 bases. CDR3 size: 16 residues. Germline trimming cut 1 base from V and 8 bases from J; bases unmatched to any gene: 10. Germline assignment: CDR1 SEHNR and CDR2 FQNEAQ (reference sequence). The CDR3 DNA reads TGTGCCAGCAGCTTAGACTTTGGACAGGTCGGCGAAAAACTGTTTTTT. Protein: CASSLDFGQVGEKLFF.

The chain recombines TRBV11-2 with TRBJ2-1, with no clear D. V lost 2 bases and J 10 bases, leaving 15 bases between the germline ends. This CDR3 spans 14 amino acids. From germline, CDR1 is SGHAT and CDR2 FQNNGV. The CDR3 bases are TGTGCCAGCAGCTTAACCCATGCAATCGCGGAGCAGTTCTTC. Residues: CASSLTHAIAEQFF.

The CDR3 DNA follows: TGCGCCAGCAGCCCCATCCCCCGGGATTCCTACAATGAGCAGTTCTTC. Translation: CASSPIPRDSYNEQFF. The chain employs TRBV4-1 and TRBJ2-1, with a possible D match to TRBD2 (5 bases). The CDR3 length is 16 residues. Trimming removed 4 bases at V and 1 base at J, with 14 bases between. From germline, CDR1 is MGHRA and CDR2 YSYEKL.

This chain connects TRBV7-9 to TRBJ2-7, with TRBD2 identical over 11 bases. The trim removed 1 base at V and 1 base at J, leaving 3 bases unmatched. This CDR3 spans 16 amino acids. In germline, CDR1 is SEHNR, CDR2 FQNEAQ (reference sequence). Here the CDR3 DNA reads TGTGCCAGCAGCTTAGGACTAGCGGGGCTTTCCTACGAGCAGTACTTC. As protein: CASSLGLAGLSYEQYF.

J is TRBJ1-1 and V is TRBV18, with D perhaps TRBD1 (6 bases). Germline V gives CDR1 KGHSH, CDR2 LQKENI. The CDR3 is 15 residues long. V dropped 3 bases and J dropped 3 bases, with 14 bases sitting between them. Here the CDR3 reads CASSPRGGLDTEAFF. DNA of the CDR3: TGTGCCAGCTCACCCCGGGGGGGGCTGGACACTGAAGCTTTCTTT.

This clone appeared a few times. Written as DNA, the CDR3 is TGTGCCAGCAGCTTAGATATTAGCGGGGGTCACATTCAGTACTTC. This encodes CASSLDISGGHIQYF. This sequence joins TRBV7-9 and TRBJ2-4, with 9 bases matching TRBD2. This CDR3 has 15 residues. CDR1 is SEHNR and CDR2 is FQNEAQ in the germline V gene (reference sequence). The V and J ends lost 1 base and 8 bases, in that order; junction bases with no gene match: 6.

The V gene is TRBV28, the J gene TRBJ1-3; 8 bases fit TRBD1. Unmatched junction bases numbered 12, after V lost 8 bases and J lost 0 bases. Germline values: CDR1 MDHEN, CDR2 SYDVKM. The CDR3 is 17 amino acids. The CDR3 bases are TGTGCCAGCTTAGGGGTATTCGGACAGGGCTCTGGAAACACCATATATTTT. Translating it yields CASLGVFGQGSGNTIYF.

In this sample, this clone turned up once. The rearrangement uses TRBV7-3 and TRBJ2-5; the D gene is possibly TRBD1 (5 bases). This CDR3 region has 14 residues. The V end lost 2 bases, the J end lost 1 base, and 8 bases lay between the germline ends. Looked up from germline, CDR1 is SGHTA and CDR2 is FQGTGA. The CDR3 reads CASSLGASQETQYF. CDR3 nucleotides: TGTGCCAGCAGCTTAGGGGCTAGCCAAGAGACCCAGTACTTC.

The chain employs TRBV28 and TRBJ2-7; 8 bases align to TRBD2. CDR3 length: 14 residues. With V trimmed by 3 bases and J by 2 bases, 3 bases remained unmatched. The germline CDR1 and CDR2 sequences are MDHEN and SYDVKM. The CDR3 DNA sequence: TGTGCCAGCAGTTTCGGGACTAGTGCCTACGAGCAGTACTTC. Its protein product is CASSFGTSAYEQYF.

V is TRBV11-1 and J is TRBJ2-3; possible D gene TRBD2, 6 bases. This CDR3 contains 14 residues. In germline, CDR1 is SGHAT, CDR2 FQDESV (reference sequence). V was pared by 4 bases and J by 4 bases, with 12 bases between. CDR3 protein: CASSWGTGADTQYF. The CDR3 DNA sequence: TGTGCCAGCAGCTGGGGGACGGGGGCAGATACGCAGTATTTT.

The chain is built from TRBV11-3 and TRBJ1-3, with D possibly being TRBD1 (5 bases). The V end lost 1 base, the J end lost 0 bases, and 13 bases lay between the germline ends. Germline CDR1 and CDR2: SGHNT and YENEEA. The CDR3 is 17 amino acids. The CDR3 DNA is TGTGCCAGCAGCTTAGCGCTAGGGGCGCGCTCTGGAAACACCATATATTTT. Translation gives CASSLALGARSGNTIYF.

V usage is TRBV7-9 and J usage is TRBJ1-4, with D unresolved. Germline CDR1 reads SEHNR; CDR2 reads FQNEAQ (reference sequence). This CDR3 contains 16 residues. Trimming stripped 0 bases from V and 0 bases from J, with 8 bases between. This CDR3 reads CASSLALGSTNEKLFF. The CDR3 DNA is TGTGCCAGCAGCTTAGCTTTGGGCTCAACTAATGAAAAACTGTTTTTT. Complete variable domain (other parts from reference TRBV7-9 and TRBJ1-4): DTGVSQNPRHKITKRGQNVTFRCDPISEHNRLYWYRQTLGQGPEFLTYFQNEAQLEKSRLLSDRFSAERPKGSFSTLEIQRTEQGDSAMYLCASSLALGSTNEKLFFGSGTQLSVL.

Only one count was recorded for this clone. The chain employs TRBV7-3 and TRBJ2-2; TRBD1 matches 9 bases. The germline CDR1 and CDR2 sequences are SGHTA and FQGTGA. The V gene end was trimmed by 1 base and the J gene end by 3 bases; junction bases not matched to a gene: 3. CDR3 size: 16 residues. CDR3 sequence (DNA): TGTGCCAGCAGCTTAAACAGGGGGCGGGACACCGGGGAGCTGTTTTTT. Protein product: CASSLNRGRDTGELFF.

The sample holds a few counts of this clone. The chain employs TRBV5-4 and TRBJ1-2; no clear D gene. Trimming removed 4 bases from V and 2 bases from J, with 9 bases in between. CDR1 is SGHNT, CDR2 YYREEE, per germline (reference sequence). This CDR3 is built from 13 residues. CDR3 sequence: CASSPDKNYGYTF. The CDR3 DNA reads TGTGCCAGCAGCCCCGACAAGAACTATGGCTACACCTTC.

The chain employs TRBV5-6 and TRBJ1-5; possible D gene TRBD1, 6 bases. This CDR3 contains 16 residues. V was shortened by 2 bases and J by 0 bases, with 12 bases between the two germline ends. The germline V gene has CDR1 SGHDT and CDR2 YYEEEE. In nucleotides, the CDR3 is TGTGCCAGCAGCTTCGGGGGGCCCCATAGCAATCAGCCCCAGCATTTT. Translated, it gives CASSFGGPHSNQPQHF.

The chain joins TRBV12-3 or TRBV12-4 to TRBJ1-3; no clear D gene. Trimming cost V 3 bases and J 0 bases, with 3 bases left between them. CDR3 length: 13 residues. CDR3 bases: TGTGCCAGCAGTTTCATCTCTGGAAACACCATATATTTT. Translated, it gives CASSFISGNTIYF.